Sequencing of this TCR beta chain was carried out in a study of technical replicates of blood from a few donors. The CDR3 spans 13 residues. Trimming cost V 4 bases and J 7 bases, with 11 bases left between them. From germline, CDR1 is SQVTM and CDR2 ANQGSEA. Profiling relied on immunoSEQ multiplex PCR, and the TCRdb table lists in-frame clones only, not all of them. The table shows 54,000 or so clones, with 94% occurring only once. The genes are TRBV29-1 and TRBJ1-6; D possibly corresponds to TRBD1 (6 bases). The TCR comes from a human donor in good health. The sequenced sample was T cells isolated from PBMCs. As DNA, the CDR3 is TGCAGCGTTGTTACAGGGTACAATTCACCCCTCCACTTT. It is translated as CSVVTGYNSPLHF.